The 13 T cell receptor beta chains reported below all come from one sample, sequenced in a study of identical twins (dated by TCRdb to 2016 to 2017). Receptor amplification or capture employed 5' RACE. The instrument was an Illumina HiSeq 2000. TCRdb took the public reads, trimmed them with fastp at Q25, ran MiXCR for clone calling and kept in-frame beta chains. Each CDR3 protein appears once, grouped with its most common genes and DNA. Counted in this sample were around 650,000 distinct CDR3 sequences; under 8.5% of them appeared once. Clones ranked in the top ten supply roughly 1.6% of the sample. This sample also appeared in a second study, on yellow fever vaccine responses in identical twins.

Material: PBMCs. Receptors originate from a woman aged 18-29 years in good health.

This clonotype has only a few counts. This chain uses TRBV10-2 with TRBJ1-5; 7 bases match TRBD1. V shed 6 bases and J 1 base; nucleotides not matched to a gene: 3. The CDR3 runs 14 residues. CDR1 WSHSY and CDR2 SAAADI come from the germline V gene. CDR3 amino acids: CASRKTGSNQPQHF. The DNA of the CDR3 is TGCGCCAGCAGAAAGACAGGGAGCAATCAGCCCCAGCATTTT.

This clonotype was recorded a few times. The rearrangement uses TRBV14 and TRBJ2-5; D is ambiguous. CDR1 SGHDN and CDR2 FVKESK come from the germline V gene. CDR3 length: 14 amino acids. Deletions cut 1 base from V and 2 bases from J, with 8 bases between. The CDR3 loop is CASSQVHLQETQYF. CDR3 bases: TGTGCCAGCAGCCAAGTACACCTACAAGAGACCCAGTACTTC.

This clonotype has at least ten counts. The CDR3 sequence is CASSLAGGNNSPLHF. The CDR3, as DNA: TGTGCCAGCAGTTTGGCAGGGGGAAATAATTCACCCCTCCACTTT. The chain employs TRBV12-3 or TRBV12-4 and TRBJ1-6, with 7 nucleotides matching TRBD1. The V and J ends lost 3 bases and 5 bases, in that order; junction bases with no gene match: 4. This CDR3 is 15 amino acids long.

CDR3 DNA: TGTGCCAGCAGCCCATCCGGGGGAGGGCCCTTCACCGGGGAGCTGTTTTTT. Protein: CASSPSGGGPFTGELFF. The chain is built from TRBV7-3 and TRBJ2-2, with 7 positions matching TRBD2. The germline CDR1 and CDR2 sequences are SGHTA and FQGTGA. This CDR3 contains 17 residues. The junction had 13 bases not matched to a gene; V was cut back by 5 bases and J by 4 bases.

The V and J genes are TRBV6-2 or TRBV6-3 and TRBJ2-1; TRBD2 matches 10 bases. Trimming at V came to 6 bases and at J to 7 bases, leaving 3 bases not matched to a gene. CDR1 is MNHEY and CDR2 is SVGEGT in the germline V gene. The CDR3 extends over 13 amino acids. CDR3 residues: CASRLAGLNEQFF. CDR3 sequence (DNA): TGTGCCAGCAGACTAGCGGGATTGAATGAGCAGTTCTTC.

This clonotype was found many times. This sequence joins TRBV7-9 and TRBJ2-2; the D is unclear. Trimming shortened V by 8 bases and J by 2 bases, and 3 bases separated the two germline ends. The CDR3 spans 11 residues. CDR1 and CDR2 from the germline V gene are SEHNR and FQNEAQ (reference sequence). This CDR3 is CASLNTGELFF. DNA for the CDR3: TGTGCCAGCTTAAACACCGGGGAGCTGTTTTTT.

This clonotype was seen many times. V usage is TRBV24-1 and J usage is TRBJ2-3; 11 bases agree with TRBD2. With 3 bases clipped from V and 0 bases from J, the junction kept 7 bases outside the gene matches. The germline V gene has CDR1 KGHDR and CDR2 SFDVKD. The CDR3 contains 18 residues. The DNA for the CDR3 is TGTGCCACCAGTGATCCCGGGACTAGCGGTTCTAGCACAGATACGCAGTATTTT. Encoded protein: CATSDPGTSGSSTDTQYF.

This clonotype has just a few counts. The chain carries TRBV28 and TRBJ2-7; no reliable D call. The V end lost 8 bases, the J end lost 3 bases, and 11 bases lay between the germline ends. Per germline, CDR1 MDHEN and CDR2 SYDVKM. The CDR3 is made up of 12 amino acids. CDR3 region: CASLSGYYEQYF. As DNA, the CDR3 is TGTGCCAGCCTCTCGGGTTACTACGAGCAGTACTTC.

V gene TRBV7-9 combines with J gene TRBJ1-5; D unclear. Germline CDR1 reads SEHNR; CDR2 reads FQNEAQ (reference sequence). The CDR3 runs 15 residues. V was pared by 1 base and J by 6 bases, with 13 bases between. The CDR3 protein is CASSLDQIGSQPQHF. The CDR3 region has the DNA TGTGCCAGCAGCTTAGATCAAATCGGGAGTCAGCCCCAGCATTTT.

This clonotype was detected many times. The gene calls are TRBV2 and TRBJ2-1; 9 nucleotides line up with TRBD2. The CDR3 has 16 residues. The ends lost 6 bases at V and 4 bases at J; junction bases unmatched: 10. The germline V gene encodes CDR1 SNHLY and CDR2 FYNNEI. DNA of the CDR3: TGTGCCAGCAGGGGAGAATTTAGCGGGAGTTACAATGAGCAGTTCTTC. Protein sequence: CASRGEFSGSYNEQFF. Supplemented by reference TRBV2 and TRBJ2-1, the full variable domain reads EPEVTQTPSHQVTQMGQEVILRCVPISNHLYFYWYRQILGQKVEFLVSFYNNEISEKSEIFDDQFSVERPDGSNFTLKIRSTKLEDSAMYFCASRGEFSGSYNEQFFGPGTRLTVL.

The chain carries TRBV7-9 and TRBJ2-1; possibly TRBD1 or TRBD2 for D (5 bases each). Germline CDR1 reads SEHNR; CDR2 reads FQNEAQ (reference sequence). V lost 4 bases to trimming and J lost 8 bases, with 15 bases between them. This CDR3 is 14 amino acids long. This CDR3 is CASSWDPKVHEQFF. CDR3 sequence (DNA): TGTGCCAGCAGCTGGGACCCCAAGGTTCATGAGCAGTTCTTC.

This clonotype was picked up many times. This chain connects TRBV5-1 to TRBJ2-7; tentatively, D is TRBD1 or TRBD2 (5 bases each). Trimming took off 2 bases at V and 6 bases at J, with 12 bases between the two ends. In germline, CDR1 is SGHRS, CDR2 YFSETQ. The CDR3 runs to 13 residues. The CDR3 reads CASSFEGNGEQYV. The CDR3 DNA follows: TGCGCCAGCAGCTTCGAGGGGAACGGCGAGCAGTACGTC.

The rearrangement joins TRBV12-3 or TRBV12-4 to TRBJ2-7; D gene uncertain. This CDR3 comprises 13 residues. V shed 2 bases and J shed 6 bases, with 11 bases lying between them. CDR3 DNA sequence: TGTGCCAGCAGTTTAAGAAGAAACGTCGAGCAGTACTTC. Encoded protein: CASSLRRNVEQYF.